This record covers a single T cell receptor beta chain. Its antigen is unknown. This entry comes from a study of OX40 agonist ivuxolimab in advanced cancers. Study-wide findings and caveats: Among expanded peripheral T cells, antigen specificity went undetermined. Clones of CD4+ and CD8+ blood T cells grew by week 6 at doses of 0.1 to 3.0 mg/kg.

The repertoire was sequenced with immunoSEQ multiplex PCR; TCRdb's copy has only in-frame clones and lacks some. This table has just over 95,000 clones, 70% to 85% appearing once. There are 15 residues in the CDR3. Trimming stripped 2 bases from V and 3 bases from J, with 12 bases between. Germline-derived CDR1 and CDR2 are MGHRA and YSYEKL. The chain links TRBV4-1 to TRBJ2-3; possible D gene TRBD2, 7 bases. The sequence was collected from an adult with an advanced solid tumor such as melanoma, head and neck, liver or kidney cancer. The sample was CD4+ or CD8+ T cells sorted from blood, taken in a trial of the OX40 agonist ivuxolimab. The CDR3 DNA reads as TGCGCCAGCAGCCAATGGGGGGGGGCGACAGATACGCAGTATTTT. This encodes CASSQWGGATDTQYF.